Below, one T cell receptor beta chain is given with its context. This clonotype was found many times. The antigen this receptor binds is unknown. Base qualities are not recorded, but no much larger clone differs from it by a single base. This entry comes from a study of T-cell memory formation after mild COVID-19 (dated by TCRdb to the early 2020s). Regarding the study in general: Most TCR sequence clusters were specific to one of the two donors. T-cell clones expanding and contracting after mild COVID-19 in a couple of donors were tracked by longitudinal TCRalpha and TCRbeta repertoire sequencing. The cohort was made up of two young adult volunteers, one female and one male, who were previously healthy. What the research found in general, with its limitations: Contracting CD4+ clones were located mainly in the CM and EM memory subsets, whereas CD8+ clones were found to be enriched in EMRA. The study included only a couple of mild cases, and larger cohorts that include severe cases with pre-infection samples were judged to be necessary. SARS-CoV-2 specificity was not confirmed for the second-wave clones peaking on day 37. Clones that contracted from day 15 to 85 showed balanced CD4/CD8 phenotypes, whereas a second wave of clones that expanded from day 15 to 37 leaned towards CD4+. Some responding clones were found in pre-infection memory, which suggests that pre-existing cross-reactive memory T cells took part in the SARS-CoV-2 response.

The run used an Illumina NovaSeq 6000. cDNA libraries for TCRalpha and TCRbeta were prepared by 5'RACE using constant-segment primers, with sample barcodes and unique molecular identifiers added. Trizol reagent was used to extract RNA from every sample. The libraries were amplified in two PCR steps, and the second step added a second sample barcode and Illumina TruSeq adapters. Sequencing of libraries was performed on an Illumina NovaSeq with 2 x 150 bp paired-end reads. Turning to the authors' computational methods: Reads were demultiplexed and collapsed into UMI-guided consensus sequences with migec v1.2.7. Using mixcr v2.1.11, UMI consensuses were aligned to TRA and TRB V and J templates and then assembled into clonotypes. A clonotype was counted as expanded or contracted only when both edgeR and NoisET called the clonotype significant, with the noise models trained on biological replicates. For edgeR calls, the cutoffs were a false discovery rate-adjusted p below 0.01 and a log2 fold-change threshold of 1. PCA with hierarchical clustering of max-normalized trajectories of the 1000 most abundant clonotypes was used as exploratory dynamics analysis. Separately sequenced CD4+ and CD8+ repertoires were used to assign the CD4 or CD8 phenotype of responding clones. TCRdb trimmed public reads at Q25 via fastp, called clones via MiXCR and kept in-frame beta chains. For every CDR3 protein sequence, its rows merge into one entry that carries the most common genes and DNA. TCRdb's processing, not the authors' own work, is the source of the V and J calls. This sample holds around 510,000 distinct CDR3 sequences; about 20% were observed only once. The ten largest make up around 7.7% of the sample.

Ficoll-Paque density gradient centrifugation was the method used to isolate PBMCs. The junction shows trimming of 6 bases on V and 4 bases on J, plus 12 bases between the germline ends. The CDR3 spans 13 residues, from the cysteine through the phenylalanine. Only the CDR3 part of the read is kept: 39 bases, read in frame from the first base. This chain is built from TRBV12-3 or TRBV12-4 and TRBJ1-1; the best D guess is TRBD1, with 5 bases matching. This sequence originates from an adult woman who had mild COVID-19 (a few samples of this study predate the infection). The sample titles of this study are shuffled in the database, so cell type and time point are left out; the donor was told from shared clones. Sample: PBMCs or a T cell subset sorted from them (not recorded which). The DNA is TGTGCCAGCAGCCCTCAGGGAGCCACTGAAGCTTTCTTT. This gives the protein CASSPQGATEAFF.